Below are 6 T cell receptor beta chains sequenced from a single sample in a study of Ad26.COV2.S vaccination and SARS-CoV-2 variants. Libraries were prepared by immunoSEQ multiplex PCR; TCRdb keeps only in-frame clonotypes and omits some of them. Counted here are roughly 350,000 clones, 88% occurring once; the ten biggest clones make up 6.4%. Treatment: around 19 received Ad26.COV2.S at low or high dose, single or two shots; about 5 received placebo; per-sample allocation not given. The investigators took samples on day 63 after the first vaccine or placebo injection. Sequenced here: peripheral blood, sampled in a trial of Ad26.COV2.S vaccine versus placebo. These receptors originate from a person aged 18-65 years who received the Ad26.COV2.S COVID-19 vaccine or a placebo.

This clone was counted only a few times. The chain couples TRBV6-5 to TRBJ2-7, with 8 bases identical to TRBD1. Losses at the gene ends were 6 bases for V and 2 bases for J; bases not matched to a gene: 3. Germline values: CDR1 MNHEY, CDR2 SVGAGI. The CDR3 has 13 amino acids. The CDR3 loop is CASSQGQAYEQYF. DNA of the CDR3: TGTGCCAGCAGCCAGGGACAGGCCTACGAGCAGTACTTC.

This chain links TRBV5-8 with TRBJ1-6; 8 bases align to TRBD1. The CDR3 sequence is 18 residues long. With V trimmed by 2 bases and J by 3 bases, 10 bases remained unmatched. The germline V gene encodes CDR1 SGHTS and CDR2 YDEGEE. The CDR3 DNA follows: TGTGCCAGCAGCTTTTCAGGGGGCGCGGGTCGCTATAATTCACCCCTCCACTTT. It is translated as CASSFSGGAGRYNSPLHF. Using reference TRBV5-8 and TRBJ1-6 for the parts outside the CDR3, the full variable domain is EAGVTQSPTHLIKTRGQQATLRCSPISGHTSVYWYQQALGLGLQFLLWYDEGEERNRGNFPPRFSGRQFPNYSSELNVNALELEDSALYLCASSFSGGAGRYNSPLHFGNGTRLTVT.

This rearrangement joins TRBV25-1 to TRBJ1-2; a weak D match, TRBD1 (6 bases). Trimming shortened V by 9 bases and J by 7 bases, and 15 bases separated the two germline ends. The germline V gene has CDR1 MGHDK and CDR2 SYGVNS. There are 12 residues in the CDR3. The CDR3 sequence: CASLGQSGGYTF. The CDR3 DNA reads TGTGCCAGTCTCGGACAGTCAGGTGGCTACACCTTC.

This clone was seen once. The chain has TRBV7-2 and TRBJ2-1; D unresolved. V lost 3 bases, J lost 10 bases, and 4 bases lay in between. CDR1 is SGHTA, CDR2 FQGNSA, per germline. The CDR3 is made up of 10 amino acids. The CDR3 nucleotides are TGTGCCAGCAGCTTTTACGAGCAGTTCTTC. The encoded protein is CASSFYEQFF. The whole variable domain, remainder taken from reference TRBV7-2 and TRBJ2-1, is GAGVSQSPSNKVTEKGKDVELRCDPISGHTALYWYRQSLGQGLEFLIYFQGNSAPDKSGLPSDRFSAERTGGSVSTLTIQRTQQEDSAVYLCASSFYEQFFGPGTRLTVL.

The chain combines TRBV28 with TRBJ2-3; D might be TRBD1 (6 bases). V was cut by 10 bases and J by 1 base, with 15 bases left in between. Germline lookup yields CDR1 MDHEN and CDR2 SYDVKM. The length of the CDR3 is 14 residues. CDR3 in amino acids: CATLPPGGTDTQYF. As DNA, the CDR3 is TGTGCCACCCTCCCCCCAGGGGGCACAGATACGCAGTATTTT.

The rearrangement uses TRBV28 and TRBJ1-3; no definite D call. Germline values: CDR1 MDHEN, CDR2 SYDVKM. Between the trimmed V and J ends, which lost 1 base and 0 bases, there was a span of 7 bases. There are 15 residues in the CDR3. For the CDR3, the DNA is TGTGCCAGCAGTTTATCGGGGATCTCTGGAAACACCATATATTTT. Its protein product is CASSLSGISGNTIYF.